These 23 T cell receptor beta chains came from one sample sequenced in a study of human T cells and chemical hapten exposure. TCRdb re-analysed the RACE reads in MiXCR, keeping a single row per CDR3 protein. Of some 120,000 distinct CDR3 sequences listed, about 12% were seen once; the top ten hold approximately 1.4%. Time point of the sample: patch test 1, 2 weeks after DPC sensitization. Treatment indicated: therapeutic diphenylcyclopropenone sensitization with weekly scalp DPC. Sequencing was performed on whole blood, taken in connection with sensitization to the hapten diphenylcyclopropenone (DPC). Every receptor here comes from a woman aged 45-65 years with alopecia areata. Some clones in this sample may be carry-over from other donors' samples.

Only a few counts were recorded for this clonotype. This chain links TRBV5-5 with TRBJ1-4; tentatively, D is TRBD1 (6 bases). The CDR3 sequence is 16 residues long. CDR1 and CDR2 (germline): SGHKS, YYEKEE (reference sequence). Trimming removed 1 base at V and 10 bases at J, with 20 bases between. CDR3 bases: TGTGCCAGCAGCTTGTCAAGGGGGGTCCTAGACGGAAAACTGTTTTTT. Its translation is CASSLSRGVLDGKLFF.

As for this clonotype: A much larger clone sits a single nucleotide away, making a read error possible. This chain joins TRBV7-9 and TRBJ2-1; weak D call: TRBD2 (5 bases). The CDR3 consists of 15 residues. CDR1 SEHNR and CDR2 FQNEAQ come from the germline V gene (reference sequence). CDR3 residues: CASSPAGNSFNEQFF. CDR3 nucleotides: TGTGCCAGCAGCCCCGCGGGTAACTCCTTCAATGAGCAGTTCTTC.

The rearrangement uses TRBV20-1 and TRBJ2-3, with 7 bases that match TRBD2. Germline V gene data show CDR1 as DFQATT and CDR2 as SNEGSKA (reference sequence). J lost 5 bases, V lost 8 bases, and 10 bases had no gene match. This CDR3 region has 13 residues. For the CDR3, the DNA is TGCAGTTATCCAGGACTAGTAGGAGATACGCAGTATTTT. Its protein product is CSYPGLVGDTQYF.

Here the CDR3 reads CASSGTVNEQFF. Here the CDR3 DNA reads TGTGCCAGCAGCGGGACAGTGAATGAGCAGTTCTTC. V usage is TRBV5-6 and J usage is TRBJ2-1; 7 nucleotides line up with TRBD1. There are 12 residues in the CDR3. J was trimmed by 7 bases and V by 4 bases; bases with no gene match: 2. The V gene's germline CDR1 is SGHDT and CDR2 YYEEEE.

The CDR3 spells CASSENRSNQPQHF. The CDR3 coding sequence is TGTGCCAGCAGTGAGAACAGGTCCAATCAGCCCCAGCATTTT. The rearrangement uses TRBV6-2 or TRBV6-3 and TRBJ1-5, with TRBD1 as a possible D gene (5 bases). The CDR3 sequence is 14 residues long. Trimming left V 5 bases short and J 3 bases short, with 11 bases between. Germline CDR1 is MNHEY and CDR2 is SVGEGT.

This clonotype was counted ten times or more. The rearrangement links TRBV7-2 to TRBJ1-3, with D perhaps matching TRBD1 (5 bases). V was clipped by 3 bases and J by 4 bases, with 7 bases between them. Germline CDR1 is SGHTA and CDR2 is FQGNSA. The CDR3 loop spans 13 amino acids. The CDR3 DNA reads TGTGCCAGCAGCTTGGGACTAGGAAACACCATATATTTT. Its translation: CASSLGLGNTIYF.

This clonotype was picked up many times. The V gene is TRBV29-1, the J gene TRBJ2-7, with no clear D. This CDR3 comprises 12 residues. CDR1 and CDR2 from the germline V gene are SQVTM and ANQGSEA. V was clipped by 6 bases and J by 3 bases, with 12 bases between them. The CDR3 DNA follows: TGCAGCGTAGCCGACACTCGCTACGAGCAGTACTTC. Encoded protein: CSVADTRYEQYF.

This clonotype was detected only a few times. V and J are TRBV18 and TRBJ1-1; D is undetermined. Germline values: CDR1 KGHSH, CDR2 LQKENI. V dropped 6 bases and J dropped 2 bases, with 7 bases sitting between them. This CDR3 has 12 residues. The CDR3 DNA sequence: TGTGCCAGCTCCCCGATAAACACTGAAGCTTTCTTT. Protein: CASSPINTEAFF.

The table lists this clonotype with a few counts. The V and J genes are TRBV2 and TRBJ1-1; the D is unclear. V dropped 7 bases and J dropped 1 base, with 13 bases sitting between them. Per germline, CDR1 SNHLY and CDR2 FYNNEI. This CDR3 is built from 14 residues. CDR3 region: CASNEDRQNTEAFF. The CDR3 DNA reads TGTGCCAGCAATGAGGACCGACAGAACACTGAAGCTTTCTTT.

This clonotype came up a few times. The gene calls are TRBV6-6 and TRBJ1-2; D is perhaps TRBD1 (6 bases). Trimming took 2 bases from V and 5 from J, leaving 21 bases between them. The CDR3 has 17 residues. The germline gives CDR1 MNHNY, CDR2 SVGAGI (reference sequence). The CDR3 reads CASSYIGGPSPVYGYTF. DNA of the CDR3: TGTGCCAGCAGTTACATCGGGGGCCCATCGCCCGTTTATGGCTACACCTTC.

This clonotype has a count of ten or more. The CDR3 bases are TGTGCCAGCAGCCCTTACACCGGGGAGCTGTTTTTT. Translation: CASSPYTGELFF. The rearrangement links TRBV14 to TRBJ2-2; no firm D call. Germline loops: CDR1 SGHDN, CDR2 FVKESK. With 4 bases removed from V and 3 bases from J, the gap between germline ends came to 3 bases. The CDR3 is 12 residues long.

The CDR3 protein is CASRGTGDSPLHF. The CDR3 DNA is TGTGCCAGCAGAGGGACAGGGGATTCACCCCTCCACTTT. J is TRBJ1-6 and V is TRBV28, with TRBD1 identical over 10 bases. Germline CDR1 and CDR2: MDHEN and SYDVKM. The CDR3 loop spans 13 amino acids. V was clipped by 6 bases and J by 8 bases; unmatched bases: 1.

The sample holds many counts of this clonotype. The gene calls are TRBV28 and TRBJ2-3, with 11 bases lining up with TRBD2. V lost 7 bases and J lost 6; bases outside the gene matches: 21. This CDR3 spans 19 amino acids. The germline CDR1 and CDR2 sequences are MDHEN and SYDVKM. Here the CDR3 DNA reads TGTGCCAGCACCACCGGGAACCTAGCGGGAGGCCCAACGGGGGATACGCAGTATTTT. Its translation: CASTTGNLAGGPTGDTQYF.

This clonotype was detected a few times. The chain carries TRBV12-3 or TRBV12-4 and TRBJ2-7; TRBD1 might be the D (6 bases). V shed 3 bases and J shed 2 bases, with 11 bases lying between them. CDR3 length: 14 amino acids. The CDR3 protein is CASSFTGLTYEQYF. In DNA form, the CDR3 reads TGTGCCAGCAGTTTCACAGGGCTCACCTACGAGCAGTACTTC.

V is TRBV11-2 and J is TRBJ2-4; tentatively, D is TRBD1 (6 bases). V was shortened by 0 bases and J by 1 base, with 7 bases between the two germline ends. CDR1 SGHAT and CDR2 FQNNGV come from the germline V gene. The CDR3 length is 15 residues. The DNA of the CDR3 is TGTGCCAGCAGCTTAGAGGGGGCGGCCAAAAACATTCAGTACTTC. Its protein is CASSLEGAAKNIQYF.

The chain couples TRBV28 to TRBJ2-7; D perhaps matches TRBD2 (6 bases). Trimming took off 5 bases at V and 5 bases at J, with 16 bases between the two ends. The length of the CDR3 is 14 residues. Germline CDR1 MDHEN, CDR2 SYDVKM. DNA of the CDR3: TGTGCCAGCAGTCCACCCGCGGGGCTGGACGAGCAGTACTTC. Its protein is CASSPPAGLDEQYF.

The gene calls are TRBV3-1 and TRBJ1-1; possible D gene TRBD1, 5 bases. Trimming cost V 4 bases and J 6 bases, with 12 bases left between them. This CDR3 region has 13 residues. CDR1 is LGHDT and CDR2 is YNNKEL in the germline V gene (reference sequence). For the CDR3, the DNA is TGTGCCAGCAGCCGCACGGGGCGTCCTGAAGCTTTCTTT. This translates into CASSRTGRPEAFF. Full variable domain (outside the CDR3, taken from reference TRBV3-1 and TRBJ1-1): DTAVSQTPKYLVTQMGNDKSIKCEQNLGHDTMYWYKQDSKKFLKIMFSYNNKELIINETVPNRFSPKSPDKAHLNLHINSLELGDSAVYFCASSRTGRPEAFFGQGTRLTVV.

This chain uses TRBV5-5 with TRBJ1-2; D uncertain. The CDR3 has 13 amino acids. Germline CDR1 is SGHKS and CDR2 is YYEKEE (reference sequence). V dropped 3 bases and J dropped 8 bases, with 14 bases sitting between them. CDR3 loop: CASSSDWISGYTF. CDR3 nucleotides: TGTGCCAGCAGCTCAGACTGGATCTCAGGCTACACCTTC.

The chain recombines TRBV10-2 with TRBJ2-3; TRBD2 agrees at 7 bases. After removal of 7 bases from V and 1 base from J, the junction contained 8 bases not matched to a gene. Germline values: CDR1 WSHSY, CDR2 SAAADI. The CDR3 spans 15 residues. CDR3 sequence reads: CASTHGLAGTDTQYF. For the CDR3, the DNA is TGCGCCAGCACCCACGGGCTAGCGGGCACAGATACGCAGTATTTT.

The V gene is TRBV5-1, the J gene TRBJ2-3; D uncertain. Germline CDR1 and CDR2: SGHRS and YFSETQ. The CDR3 is 13 amino acids. V was pared by 5 bases and J by 1 base, with 8 bases between. DNA of the CDR3: TGCGCCAGCAGACCGGCGGGCACAGATACGCAGTATTTT. This gives the protein CASRPAGTDTQYF.

This chain joins TRBV2 and TRBJ1-1; D gene unclear. Trimming pared 5 bases from V and 2 bases from J, leaving 9 bases between. Germline V gives CDR1 SNHLY, CDR2 FYNNEI. The CDR3 is 13 residues long. As DNA, the CDR3 is TGTGCCAGCAGTCCTGACTCAAACACTGAAGCTTTCTTT. Its protein product is CASSPDSNTEAFF.

The chain joins TRBV18 to TRBJ1-1; D gene unclear. From germline, CDR1 is KGHSH and CDR2 LQKENI. Between the trimmed V and J ends, which lost 1 base and 0 bases, there was a span of 15 bases. CDR3 length: 17 amino acids. Written as DNA, the CDR3 is TGTGCCAGCTCACCACTGGACTTTTCAGCTGTGAACACTGAAGCTTTCTTT. Its translation is CASSPLDFSAVNTEAFF.

The chain employs TRBV2 and TRBJ2-1; 9 bases are a match to TRBD1. There are 15 residues in the CDR3. Germline trimming cut 7 bases from V and 7 bases from J; bases unmatched to any gene: 11. Germline V gene lookup returns CDR1 SNHLY and CDR2 FYNNEI. CDR3 bases: TGTGCCAGCACGGACAGGGGCGTCGGAAAAAATGAGCAGTTCTTC. This codes for CASTDRGVGKNEQFF.